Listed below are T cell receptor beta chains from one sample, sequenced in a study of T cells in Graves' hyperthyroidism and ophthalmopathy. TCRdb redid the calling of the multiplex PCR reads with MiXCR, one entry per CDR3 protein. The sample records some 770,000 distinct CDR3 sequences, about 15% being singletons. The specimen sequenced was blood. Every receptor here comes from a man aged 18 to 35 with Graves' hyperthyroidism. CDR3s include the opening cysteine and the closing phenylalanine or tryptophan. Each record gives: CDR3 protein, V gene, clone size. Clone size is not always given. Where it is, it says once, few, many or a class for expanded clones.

CDR3 protein: CSGQGDTEAFF
V gene: TRBV20-1
clone size: many

CDR3 protein: CASSSRDRGLYEQYF
V gene: TRBV7-2
clone size: many

CDR3 protein: CASSLSRRGDGYTF
V gene: TRBV27
clone size: many

CDR3 protein: CASSLDETSTDTQYF
V gene: TRBV11-2
clone size: many

CDR3 protein: CAMSGERGGPGNEQFF
V gene: TRBV10-3
clone size: NA

CDR3 protein: CSARESGRTTDTQYF
V gene: TRBV20-1
clone size: few

CDR3 protein: CASSSLSVYGYTF
V gene: TRBV28
clone size: few

CDR3 protein: CASSLEVRGNYGYTF
V gene: TRBV7-9
clone size: many

CDR3 protein: CASSLHPSGASYEQYF
V gene: TRBV28
clone size: few

CDR3 protein: CSARVASGSGNEQFF
V gene: TRBV20-1
clone size: few